Below are 21 T cell receptor beta chains sequenced from a single sample in a study of blood T cell repertoires in COVID-19. Clones were sequenced by immunoSEQ multiplex PCR, and TCRdb holds only the in-frame ones, with some missing. This sample yields about 62,000 clones, of which around 89% are seen a single time; 15% to 20% belongs to the top ten. The sample taken for sequencing was peripheral blood. These receptor sequences come from a woman aged 60 to 75 with COVID-19, enrolled during active disease.

This clone was seen just once. The J gene is TRBJ1-4, the V gene TRBV28; a weak D match, TRBD1 (5 bases). Germline-derived CDR1 and CDR2 are MDHEN and SYDVKM. The ends were cut back, 6 bases at V and 0 bases at J, with 11 bases in the middle. This CDR3 region has 15 residues. CDR3 nucleotides: TGTGCCAGCAGGATTCCAGGGACAACTAATGAAAAACTGTTTTTT. Amino acid sequence: CASRIPGTTNEKLFF.

This chain uses TRBV28 with TRBJ1-1, with TRBD1 identical over 10 bases. V shed 5 bases and J 2 bases; nucleotides not matched to a gene: 8. Looked up from germline, CDR1 is MDHEN and CDR2 is SYDVKM. This CDR3 region has 16 residues. CDR3 protein: CASSRGGTGDNTEAFF. The CDR3 nucleotides read TGTGCCAGCAGTAGGGGGGGGACAGGGGACAACACTGAAGCTTTCTTT.

The rearrangement joins TRBV6-2 or TRBV6-3 to TRBJ2-2; 11 bases agree with TRBD2. V dropped 4 bases and J dropped 0; count of bases not matched to a gene: 7. CDR3 length: 18 amino acids. Germline CDR1 reads MNHEY; CDR2 reads SVGEGT. CDR3 bases: TGTGCCAGCAGTTCCTCCGGGACTAGCGGACCGAACACCGGGGAGCTGTTTTTT. Translation: CASSSSGTSGPNTGELFF.

The genes are TRBV7-8 and TRBJ2-7; D gene uncertain. The CDR3 extends over 11 amino acids. Per the germline V gene, CDR1 is SGHVS and CDR2 is FQNEAQ. With 5 bases removed from V and 4 bases from J, the gap between germline ends came to 6 bases. The CDR3 bases are TGTGCCAGCAGCCCCCTGTACGAGCAGTACTTC. The encoded protein is CASSPLYEQYF.

The gene calls are TRBV6-6 and TRBJ2-5, with D possibly matching TRBD2 (5 bases). Germline V lookup: CDR1 MNHNY, CDR2 SVGAGI (reference sequence). With 2 bases removed from V and 1 base from J, the gap between germline ends came to 8 bases. This CDR3 is 14 amino acids long. The CDR3 is CASSYTRSQETQYF. CDR3 nucleotides: TGTGCCAGCAGTTACACTAGGTCCCAAGAGACCCAGTACTTC.

This chain links TRBV7-2 with TRBJ1-2; 7 bases fit TRBD1. The CDR3 length is 14 residues. Germline CDR1 and CDR2: SGHTA and FQGNSA. Trimming removed 5 bases from V and 7 bases from J; junction bases left unmatched: 10. The CDR3 spells CASSLGTASLGYTF. CDR3 nucleotides: TGTGCCAGCAGCCTAGGGACAGCTTCTCTTGGCTACACCTTC.

V is TRBV18 and J is TRBJ1-1, with 9 bases identical to TRBD1. The CDR3 length is 13 residues. The V gene's germline CDR1 is KGHSH and CDR2 LQKENI. The J segment lost 7 bases and the V segment lost 3 bases, leaving 3 bases of the junction unmatched. Here the CDR3 reads CASSPRGQGEAFF. The CDR3 region has the DNA TGTGCCAGCTCACCGAGGGGACAGGGTGAAGCTTTCTTT.

The chain links TRBV5-6 to TRBJ1-2; D may be TRBD1 (6 bases). Trimming removed 1 base at V and 4 bases at J, with 8 bases between. CDR3 length: 13 amino acids. Per the germline V gene, CDR1 is SGHDT and CDR2 is YYEEEE. CDR3 DNA sequence: TGTGCCAGCAGCTTGACAGGGACCTATGGCTACACCTTC. This codes for CASSLTGTYGYTF.

The J gene is TRBJ2-7, the V gene TRBV28; D perhaps matches TRBD2 (6 bases). Trimming took 1 base from V and 2 from J, leaving 9 bases between them. The germline gives CDR1 MDHEN, CDR2 SYDVKM. This CDR3 has 14 residues. CDR3 bases: TGTGCCAGCAGTTTATCGGGGGTTCCCTACGAGCAGTACTTC. Its translation: CASSLSGVPYEQYF.

The V gene is TRBV10-3, the J gene TRBJ1-5; a weak D match, TRBD1 (5 bases). The CDR3 has 15 amino acids. V dropped 0 bases and J dropped 2 bases, with 8 bases sitting between them. Germline V CDR1 and CDR2: ENHRY, SYGVKD. The CDR3 protein is CAISESGAGNQPQHF. CDR3 DNA sequence: TGTGCCATCAGTGAGTCTGGGGCTGGCAATCAGCCCCAGCATTTT.

This clone was seen a single time. The chain couples TRBV6-5 to TRBJ1-5, with 10 bases fitting TRBD1. CDR3 length: 13 amino acids. Germline V lookup: CDR1 MNHEY, CDR2 SVGAGI. V was clipped by 8 bases and J by 4 bases; unmatched bases: 2. CDR3 bases: TGTGCCAGCCGGGACAGGGGTAATCAGCCCCAGCATTTT. Its translation: CASRDRGNQPQHF.

The chain has TRBV30 and TRBJ2-3; 8 nucleotides line up with TRBD2. Trimming cost V 1 base and J 15 bases; bases outside gene matches: 6. The length of the CDR3 is 11 residues. Germline CDR1 GTSNPN, CDR2 SVGIG (reference sequence). The CDR3 DNA reads as TGTGCCTGGAGTGGAATGGCGGGAGGCTATTTT. Protein sequence: CAWSGMAGGYF.

The V gene is TRBV30, the J gene TRBJ1-6; 7 nucleotides align to TRBD1. The CDR3 consists of 15 residues. With V trimmed by 1 base and J by 7 bases, 7 bases remained unmatched. Germline CDR1 is GTSNPN and CDR2 is SVGIG (reference sequence). CDR3 bases: TGTGCCTGGAGTGGACCGACAGGGTGGAATTCACCCCTCCACTTT. Amino acid sequence: CAWSGPTGWNSPLHF.

The gene calls are TRBV4-1 and TRBJ1-5; no definite D call. This CDR3 comprises 15 residues. Germline V CDR1 and CDR2: MGHRA, YSYEKL. The germline V and J ends were trimmed by 4 bases and 5 bases, with 15 bases remaining between them. This chain's CDR3 is CASSRTGSIYQPQHF. CDR3 nucleotides: TGCGCCAGCAGCCGCACCGGGTCCATATATCAGCCCCAGCATTTT.

The V gene is TRBV5-4, the J gene TRBJ2-1, with D possibly TRBD2 on 6 matching bases. The CDR3 spans 14 residues. The germline CDR1 and CDR2 sequences are SGHNT and YYREEE (reference sequence). Trimming removed 4 bases from V and 7 bases from J, with 15 bases in between. The CDR3 DNA reads as TGTGCCAGCAGCCAGACGGGAGTAGGGAATGAGCAGTTCTTC. Encoded protein: CASSQTGVGNEQFF.

The chain combines TRBV24-1 with TRBJ2-1; 9 bases agree with TRBD1. With 3 bases clipped from V and 4 bases from J, the junction kept 6 bases outside the gene matches. CDR1 is KGHDR and CDR2 is SFDVKD in the germline V gene. The CDR3 runs 16 residues. CDR3 residues: CATSDLIGQGYNEQFF. CDR3 nucleotides: TGTGCCACCAGTGATCTTATAGGACAGGGGTACAATGAGCAGTTCTTC.

This sequence joins TRBV18 and TRBJ1-1, with 7 nucleotides matching TRBD1. CDR1 KGHSH and CDR2 LQKENI come from the germline V gene. J was trimmed by 2 bases and V by 6 bases; bases with no gene match: 6. The length of the CDR3 is 14 residues. The CDR3 protein is CASSRDSSNTEAFF. The CDR3 nucleotides are TGTGCCAGCTCTAGGGACAGTTCTAACACTGAAGCTTTCTTT.

J is TRBJ1-5 and V is TRBV27; tentatively, D is TRBD1 (6 bases). V lost 3 bases, J lost 2 bases, and 11 bases lay in between. CDR3 length: 15 amino acids. CDR1 MNHEY and CDR2 SMNVEV come from the germline V gene (reference sequence). In DNA, the CDR3 is TGTGCCAGCAGTTTGGGGGCCGGGGGCAATCAGCCCCAGCATTTT. Its translation is CASSLGAGGNQPQHF.

This chain connects TRBV4-2 to TRBJ1-4; perhaps TRBD1 as D (5 bases). Trimming stripped 0 bases from V and 4 bases from J, with 9 bases between. Germline V lookup: CDR1 LGHNA, CDR2 YNFKEQ. The CDR3 runs 15 residues. The CDR3 loop is CASSQDRQGNEKLFF. DNA for the CDR3: TGTGCCAGCAGCCAAGACCGGCAGGGTAATGAAAAACTGTTTTTT.

The chain uses TRBV11-3 and TRBJ2-2; D is unclear. The CDR3 totals 16 residues. Germline V gene sequence: CDR1 SGHNT, CDR2 YENEEA. V was cut by 5 bases and J by 3 bases, with 16 bases left in between. Here the CDR3 DNA reads TGTGCCAGCAGCACTCGCAGGATGACGGACACCGGGGAGCTGTTTTTT. Translating it yields CASSTRRMTDTGELFF.

The chain uses TRBV5-1 and TRBJ1-1; 7 bases match TRBD1. This CDR3 has 14 amino acids. Unmatched junction bases numbered 7, after V lost 4 bases and J lost 4 bases. In germline, CDR1 is SGHRS, CDR2 YFSETQ. CDR3 residues: CASSEYRGGTEAFF. In DNA, the CDR3 is TGCGCCAGCAGCGAATACAGGGGTGGCACTGAAGCTTTCTTT.